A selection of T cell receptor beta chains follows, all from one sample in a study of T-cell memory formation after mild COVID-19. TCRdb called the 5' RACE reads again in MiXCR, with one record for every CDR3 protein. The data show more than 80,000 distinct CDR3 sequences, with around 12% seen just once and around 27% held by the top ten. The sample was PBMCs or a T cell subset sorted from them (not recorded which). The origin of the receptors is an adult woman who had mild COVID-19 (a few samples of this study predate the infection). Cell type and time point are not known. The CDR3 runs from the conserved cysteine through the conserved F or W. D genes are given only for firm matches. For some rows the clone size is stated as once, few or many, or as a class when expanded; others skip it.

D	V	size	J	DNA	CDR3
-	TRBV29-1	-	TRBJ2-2	TGCAGCGTTGTTCTGGACACCGGGGAGCTGTTTTTT	CSVVLDTGELFF
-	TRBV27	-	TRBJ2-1	TGTGCCAGCAGTTTACCCGGGAGCTCCTACAATGAGCAGTTCTTC	CASSLPGSSYNEQFF
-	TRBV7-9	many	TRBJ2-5	TGTGCCAGCAGCTTAGACGGCGGGACCCAGTACTTC	CASSLDGGTQYF
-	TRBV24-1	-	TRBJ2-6	TGTGCCACCAGTGATAGACGAGGAGCTGGGGCCAACGTCCTGACTTTC	CATSDRRGAGANVLTF
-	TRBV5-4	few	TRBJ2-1	TGTGCCAGCAGCTTGAAAGTTACAAACTCCTACAATGAGCAGTTCTTC	CASSLKVTNSYNEQFF
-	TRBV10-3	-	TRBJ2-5	TGTGCCATCAGTGATATGCCGGGGGACCGCCAAGAGACCCAGTACTTC	CAISDMPGDRQETQYF
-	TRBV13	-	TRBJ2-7	TGTGCCAGCAGTGAAAGGGTTCTGGCCTACGAGCAGTACTTC	CASSERVLAYEQYF
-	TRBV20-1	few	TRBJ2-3	TGCAGTGCTAACTGGGTGGGGTTCTTCACAGATACGCAGTATTTT	CSANWVGFFTDTQYF
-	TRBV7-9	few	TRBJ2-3	TGTGCCAGCAGAGACAGCGGGCCCGCCTTGGGCACAGATACGCAGTATTTT	CASRDSGPALGTDTQYF
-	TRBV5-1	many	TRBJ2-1	TGCGCCAGCAGCCTTCCATCTCTCATACCCGAAGGTGCGGATGAGCAGTTCTTC	CASSLPSLIPEGADEQFF
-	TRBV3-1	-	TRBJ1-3	TGTGCCAGCAGCCAAGGGGTCTCAGGAAACACCATATATTTT	CASSQGVSGNTIYF
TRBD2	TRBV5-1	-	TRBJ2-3	TGCGCCAGCAGCTTTGGGGAGGGGAGGAGTCCAGATACGCAGTATTTT	CASSFGEGRSPDTQYF
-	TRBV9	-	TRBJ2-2	TGTGCCAGCAGCCAACAGATCACGAACACCGGGGAGCTGTTTTTT	CASSQQITNTGELFF
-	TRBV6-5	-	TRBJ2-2	TGTGCCAGCAGATACGGGAACACCGGGGAGCTGTTTTTT	CASRYGNTGELFF
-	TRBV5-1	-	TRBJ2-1	TGCGCCAGCAGCTTGGAGACCCGCGCGCGTCCCTACAATGAGCAGTTCTTC	CASSLETRARPYNEQFF
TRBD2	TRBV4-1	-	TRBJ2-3	TGCGCCAGCAGCGCTCGCGGGGGGCCGAGCACAGATACGCAGTATTTT	CASSARGGPSTDTQYF
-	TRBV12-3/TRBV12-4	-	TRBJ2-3	TGTGCCAGCAGTCTGGACATGATGGCAGATACGCAGTATTTT	CASSLDMMADTQYF
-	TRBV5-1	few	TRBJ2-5	TGCGCCAGCAGCACCCTGGACCAAGAGACCCAGTACTTC	CASSTLDQETQYF
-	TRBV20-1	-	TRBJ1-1	TGCAGTGCCCGAGGGGAGGGGACTGAAGCTTTCTTT	CSARGEGTEAFF
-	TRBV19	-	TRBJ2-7	TGTGCCAGTAGTATCACGGGAGCCTACGAGCAGTACTTC	CASSITGAYEQYF
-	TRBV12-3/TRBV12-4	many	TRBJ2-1	TGTGCCAGCAGTTTGGAGCGTTACAATGAGCAGTTCTTC	CASSLERYNEQFF
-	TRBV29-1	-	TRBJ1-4	TGCAGCGTTGCCTTTTCGGGTCCTGAAAAACTGTTTTTT	CSVAFSGPEKLFF
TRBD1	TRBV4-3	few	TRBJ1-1	TGCGCCAGCAGCCAAGGGGGACAGGGGAGCACTGAAGCTTTCTTT	CASSQGGQGSTEAFF
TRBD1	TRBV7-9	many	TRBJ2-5	TGTGCCAGCAGCCAGAGACAGGGGAATCCCCGAGAGACCCAGTACTTC	CASSQRQGNPRETQYF
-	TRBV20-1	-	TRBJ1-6	TGCAGTGCTTGTCCCCAGGGGTTCAATTCACCCCTCCACTTT	CSACPQGFNSPLHF
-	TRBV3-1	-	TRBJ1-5	TGTGCCAGCAGCCCATATAGCAATCAGCCCCAGCATTTT	CASSPYSNQPQHF
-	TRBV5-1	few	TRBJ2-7	TGCGCCAGCAGCTTCGGGACCGACGCCTACGAGCAGTACTTC	CASSFGTDAYEQYF
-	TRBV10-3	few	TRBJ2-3	TGTGCCACCCTAATCGGGACTCCGGGGGGCACAGATACGCAGTATTTT	CATLIGTPGGTDTQYF
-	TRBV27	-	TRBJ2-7	TGTGCCAGCAGCCCCTCGGGGGGCGGGTACGAGCAGTACTTC	CASSPSGGGYEQYF
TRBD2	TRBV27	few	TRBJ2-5	TGTGCCAGCAGTGGTTCGGTTAGCGGGGGGTTTAAGACCCAGTACTTC	CASSGSVSGGFKTQYF
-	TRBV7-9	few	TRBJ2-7	TGTGCCAGCAGCTTAGAACAGCCTTACGAGCAGTACTTC	CASSLEQPYEQYF
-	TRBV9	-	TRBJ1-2	TGTGCCAGCGAAGGGCAGGGTGTGGACTATGGCTACACCTTC	CASEGQGVDYGYTF
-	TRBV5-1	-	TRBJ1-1	TGCGCCAGCGCGGGGAACACTGAAGCTTTCTTT	CASAGNTEAFF
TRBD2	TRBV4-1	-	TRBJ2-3	TGCGCCAGCAGCCGATACTTAAGCGGGGGGACCACAGATACGCAGTATTTT	CASSRYLSGGTTDTQYF
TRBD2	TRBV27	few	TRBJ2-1	TGTGCCAGCAGTTCCGGGACTAGCGGGATTATTGAGCAGTTCTTC	CASSSGTSGIIEQFF
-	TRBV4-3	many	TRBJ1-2	TGCGCCAGCAGCCAAGATGGTCCATGGGGCTATGGCTACACCTTC	CASSQDGPWGYGYTF
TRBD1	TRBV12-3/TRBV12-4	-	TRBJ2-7	TGTGCCAGCAGCCGGACAGGGTTCGAGCAGTACTTC	CASSRTGFEQYF
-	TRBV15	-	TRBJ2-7	TGTGCCACCAGCAGCGAGGACCTCTACGAGCAGTACTTC	CATSSEDLYEQYF
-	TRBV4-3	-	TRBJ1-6	TGCGCCAGCAGCCAAGATAAGCAGGAAAATTCACCCCTCCACTTT	CASSQDKQENSPLHF
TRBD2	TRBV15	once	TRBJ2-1	TGTGCCACCAGGGGACTAGCGGGAGGCGGATCCTACAATGAGCAGTTCTTC	CATRGLAGGGSYNEQFF
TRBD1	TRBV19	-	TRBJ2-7	TGTGCCAGTAGTATTCAGGGGACAGCCTACGAGCAGTACTTC	CASSIQGTAYEQYF
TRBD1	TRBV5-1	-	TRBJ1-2	TGCGCCAGCAGCTTGGTCCCGGGACAGGACCTACGCCACTATGGCTACACCTTC	CASSLVPGQDLRHYGYTF
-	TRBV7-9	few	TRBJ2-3	TGTGCCAGCAGCCCACTAGGGGACCTCACAGATACGCAGTATTTT	CASSPLGDLTDTQYF
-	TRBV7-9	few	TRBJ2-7	TGTGCCAGCAGCTTAGACTACGGGCTCTACGAGCAGTACTTC	CASSLDYGLYEQYF
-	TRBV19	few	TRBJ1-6	TGTGCCAGTACCCAGGACAGTTTGTCACCCCTCCACTTT	CASTQDSLSPLHF
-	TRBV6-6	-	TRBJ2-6	TGTGCCAGCAGTTCACAGGGAAGCCTCTCAGAGGGCTCTGGGGCCAACGTCCTGACTTTC	CASSSQGSLSEGSGANVLTF
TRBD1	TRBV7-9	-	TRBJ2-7	TGTGCCAGCAGCCAGACGACAGGGGGCTACGAGCAGTACTTC	CASSQTTGGYEQYF
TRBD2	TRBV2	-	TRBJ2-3	TGTGCCAGCAGTGTACTAGCGGGGCCCAGCACAGATACGCAGTATTTT	CASSVLAGPSTDTQYF
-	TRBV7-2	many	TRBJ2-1	TGTGCCAGCAGCCAGAGTAATTACAATGAGCAGTTCTTC	CASSQSNYNEQFF
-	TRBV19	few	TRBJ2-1	TGTGCCAGTAGTATGGGACGGGGGAGCTCCTACAATGAGCAGTTCTTC	CASSMGRGSSYNEQFF
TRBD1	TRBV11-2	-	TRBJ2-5	TGTGCCAGCACCATGACAGGGGAGGAGACCCAGTACTTC	CASTMTGEETQYF
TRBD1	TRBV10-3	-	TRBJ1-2	TGTGCCATCAGTGAGACAGCCACAGACAGGGTCGCTGGCTACACCTTC	CAISETATDRVAGYTF
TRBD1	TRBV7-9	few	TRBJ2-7	TGTGCCAGCAGCGACGCCGGGACAGAGTACTTC	CASSDAGTEYF